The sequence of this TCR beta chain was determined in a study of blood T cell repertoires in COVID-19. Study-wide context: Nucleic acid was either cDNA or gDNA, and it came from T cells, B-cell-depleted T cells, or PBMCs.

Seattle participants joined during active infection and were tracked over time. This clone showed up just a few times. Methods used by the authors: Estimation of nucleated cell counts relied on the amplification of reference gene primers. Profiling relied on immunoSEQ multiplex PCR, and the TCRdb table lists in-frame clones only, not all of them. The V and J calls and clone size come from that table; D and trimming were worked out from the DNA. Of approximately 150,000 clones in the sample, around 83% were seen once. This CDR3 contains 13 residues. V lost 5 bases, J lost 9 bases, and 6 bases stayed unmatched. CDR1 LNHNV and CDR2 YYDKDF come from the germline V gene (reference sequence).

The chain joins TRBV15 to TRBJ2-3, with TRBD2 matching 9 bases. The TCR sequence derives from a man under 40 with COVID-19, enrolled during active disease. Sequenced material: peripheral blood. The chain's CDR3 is CATSGVAGETQYF. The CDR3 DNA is TGTGCCACCAGCGGGGTAGCGGGAGAGACGCAGTATTTT.